Below are 30 T cell receptor beta chains sequenced from a single sample in a study of neurological immune-mediated disorders. TCRdb reprocessed the 5' RACE reads with MiXCR, giving one entry per CDR3 protein. This table has 35,000 to 45,000 distinct CDR3 sequences, under 7.5% appearing once. The sequencing input was PBMCs. The receptor source for this set is a woman aged 35 to 49 in good health.

The chain recombines TRBV3-1 with TRBJ1-5; D unresolved. The CDR3 extends over 15 amino acids. Germline V gene data show CDR1 as LGHDT and CDR2 as YNNKEL (reference sequence). Trimming took off 2 bases at V and 2 bases at J, with 10 bases between the two ends. CDR3 nucleotide sequence: TGTGCCAGCAGCCAACGGGCTCCAGGCAATCAGCCCCAGCATTTT. Its translation is CASSQRAPGNQPQHF.

This clonotype has just a few counts. The chain couples TRBV11-2 to TRBJ2-1, with D perhaps assigned TRBD1 or TRBD2 (6 bases each). This CDR3 comprises 17 residues. Trimming pared 3 bases from V and 5 bases from J, leaving 20 bases between. Germline-derived CDR1 and CDR2 are SGHAT and FQNNGV. In DNA, the CDR3 is TGTGCCAGCAGCTTTTGGTACGGGGGCCCTCCTAACAATGAGCAGTTCTTC. Its translation is CASSFWYGGPPNNEQFF.

This rearrangement joins TRBV5-1 to TRBJ2-7; D unresolved. The CDR3 loop spans 11 amino acids. The germline V and J ends were trimmed by 6 bases and 2 bases, with 6 bases remaining between them. Germline loops: CDR1 SGHRS, CDR2 YFSETQ. The CDR3 sequence is CASKSAYEQYF. The CDR3 coding sequence is TGCGCCAGCAAGAGCGCCTACGAGCAGTACTTC.

This clonotype was recorded at least ten times. This chain connects TRBV6-5 to TRBJ1-4, with 7 bases lining up with TRBD1. The V gene end was trimmed by 4 bases and the J gene end by 2 bases; junction bases not matched to a gene: 4. Germline V gene sequence: CDR1 MNHEY, CDR2 SVGAGI. The CDR3 runs to 15 residues. The CDR3 loop reads CASSFTGATNEKLFF. The CDR3 DNA is TGTGCCAGCAGTTTCACAGGGGCGACTAATGAAAAACTGTTTTTT.

Many counts were recorded for this clonotype. The chain employs TRBV6-1 and TRBJ1-1, with no clear D. This CDR3 region has 14 residues. From germline, CDR1 is MNHNS and CDR2 SASEGT. With 3 bases removed from V and 0 bases from J, the gap between germline ends came to 8 bases. The CDR3 nucleotides read TGTGCCAGCAGTGAGGGCTTCATGAACACTGAAGCTTTCTTT. Translation: CASSEGFMNTEAFF.

The CDR3 is CASSLDRGPGNTIYF. As DNA, the CDR3 is TGTGCCAGCAGCTTAGACAGGGGCCCTGGAAACACCATATATTTT. The chain recombines TRBV7-2 with TRBJ1-3, with 7 positions matching TRBD1. Germline V lookup: CDR1 SGHTA, CDR2 FQGNSA. Germline trimming cut 1 base from V and 2 bases from J; bases unmatched to any gene: 2. The CDR3 spans 15 residues.

Ten or more counts support this clonotype. One junction end disagrees with the germline gene, perhaps due to a read error. The chain carries TRBV3-1 and TRBJ2-7; possible D gene TRBD2, 6 bases. The germline V gene encodes CDR1 LGHDT and CDR2 YNNKEL (reference sequence). The CDR3 has 16 residues. CDR3: CASSLGGSASVYVQYF. CDR3 coding DNA: TGTGCCAGCAGCCTAGGCGGGTCCGCTAGCGTGTACGTGCAGTACTTC.

This clonotype has ten or more counts. This chain joins TRBV5-6 and TRBJ1-5; D not certain. The V and J ends lost 0 bases and 3 bases respectively, with 4 bases between them. Germline CDR1 and CDR2: SGHDT and YYEEEE. The CDR3 consists of 13 residues. The CDR3 loop reads CASSLGTNQPQHF. CDR3 in DNA: TGTGCCAGCAGCTTGGGCACCAATCAGCCCCAGCATTTT.

This clonotype was seen many times. V gene TRBV4-1 combines with J gene TRBJ2-1; D unclear. Germline assignment: CDR1 MGHRA and CDR2 YSYEKL. Trimming took off 3 bases at V and 0 bases at J, with 12 bases between the two ends. The CDR3 consists of 16 residues. The CDR3 sequence: CASSQANMGSYNEQFF. The CDR3 nucleotides read TGCGCCAGCAGCCAGGCTAACATGGGCTCCTACAATGAGCAGTTCTTC.

Many counts were recorded for this clonotype. The chain links TRBV12-3 or TRBV12-4 to TRBJ2-2; 9 bases match TRBD1. This CDR3 has 16 amino acids. V lost 6 bases to trimming and J lost 1 base; unmatched junction nucleotides: 6. For the CDR3, the DNA is TGTGCCAGCAGGCCGAGGGGACAGGGGAACACCGGGGAGCTGTTTTTT. It yields the protein CASRPRGQGNTGELFF.

This clonotype has ten or more counts. Its ends do not fully match the called genes, so a read error is possible. J is TRBJ1-3 and V is TRBV10-3, with TRBD1 matching over 7 bases. The length of the CDR3 is 15 residues. Germline assignment: CDR1 ENHRY and CDR2 SYGVKD. The CDR3 nucleotides are TGTGCCATCAGTGAGACAGGGGACTCTCGAAACACCATATATTTT. Residues: CAISETGDSRNTIYF.

This clonotype came up many times. The chain joins TRBV3-1 to TRBJ1-1, with no clear D. Germline values: CDR1 LGHDT, CDR2 YNNKEL (reference sequence). Trimming stripped 1 base from V and 7 bases from J, with 13 bases between. This CDR3 comprises 14 residues. The CDR3 region has the DNA TGTGCCAGCAGCCAAGGGTTTGGTGACTATGAAGCTTTCTTT. It is translated as CASSQGFGDYEAFF.

Many counts were recorded for this clonotype. This sequence joins TRBV7-6 and TRBJ2-5; 10 nucleotides line up with TRBD2. The junction had 6 bases not matched to a gene; V was cut back by 3 bases and J by 5 bases. This CDR3 is built from 15 residues. The germline V gene has CDR1 SGHVS and CDR2 FNYEAQ. The CDR3 DNA reads as TGTGCCAGCAGCTTTGGTAGCGGGGGGCCGGAGACCCAGTACTTC. This sequence encodes CASSFGSGGPETQYF. The full variable domain, its missing parts supplied by reference TRBV7-6 and TRBJ2-5, is GAGVSQSPRYKVTKRGQDVALRCDPISGHVSLYWYRQALGQGPEFLTYFNYEAQQDKSGLPNDRFSAERPEGSISTLTIQRTEQRDSAMYRCASSFGSGGPETQYFGPGTRLLVL.

Worth noting for this clonotype: A much larger clonotype is one base distant, so this may be a read error. This chain links TRBV4-1 with TRBJ2-2; TRBD1 matches 7 bases. CDR3 length: 16 residues. Germline CDR1 reads MGHRA; CDR2 reads YSYEKL. This CDR3 reads CANSQGGNANTGELFF. The CDR3 region has the DNA TGCGCCAACAGCCAAGGGGGCAACGCGAACACCGGGGAGCTGTTTTTT.

This clonotype was detected ten times or more. The chain uses TRBV29-1 and TRBJ2-3; TRBD1 might be the D (6 bases). This CDR3 has 15 amino acids. The V end was cut by 8 bases, the J end by 2 bases, with 20 bases between. Germline CDR1 reads SQVTM; CDR2 reads ANQGSEA. The CDR3 loop is CSSTLRTEDTDTQYF. The CDR3 DNA reads as TGCAGCTCTACCCTTCGGACAGAGGACACAGATACGCAGTATTTT.

This clonotype was picked up many times. The V gene is TRBV20-1, the J gene TRBJ2-6; D unresolved. Germline V gives CDR1 DFQATT, CDR2 SNEGSKA (reference sequence). Trimming left V 3 bases short and J 2 bases short, with 5 bases between. The CDR3 totals 13 residues. The CDR3: CSASRAGANVLTF. In nucleotides, the CDR3 is TGCAGTGCTAGTAGGGCTGGGGCCAACGTCCTGACTTTC.

This clonotype occurred many times. The CDR3 coding sequence is TGTGCCAGCAGTACCAGACAGGGACCGCAGTCCCACGAGCAGTACGTC. Amino acid sequence: CASSTRQGPQSHEQYV. The rearrangement links TRBV6-6 to TRBJ2-7, with TRBD1 matching over 7 bases. The V gene end was trimmed by 5 bases and the J gene end by 5 bases; junction bases not matched to a gene: 15. Per the germline V gene, CDR1 is MNHNY and CDR2 is SVGAGI (reference sequence). This CDR3 comprises 16 residues.

This clonotype was observed many times. The V call is TRBV28, the J call TRBJ1-2; D might be TRBD1 (5 bases). The CDR3 has 12 amino acids. CDR1 is MDHEN and CDR2 is SYDVKM in the germline V gene. V lost 3 bases and J lost 7, with 9 bases in between. CDR3 in DNA: TGTGCCAGCAGTTTTGGGGGGGGTGGCTACACCTTC. It specifies CASSFGGGGYTF.

There are many counts of this clonotype. This chain links TRBV16 with TRBJ2-2; D not resolved. The CDR3 has 13 residues. With 0 bases removed from V and 9 bases from J, the gap between germline ends came to 8 bases. Per the germline V gene, CDR1 is KGHSY and CDR2 is FQNENV. The CDR3 DNA is TGTGCCAGCAGCCAATCGAGTGGCTGGGAGCTGTTTTTT. Translating gives CASSQSSGWELFF.

This clonotype was counted ten times or more. V and J are TRBV6-5 and TRBJ2-1; 9 positions match TRBD1. This CDR3 has 15 residues. With V trimmed by 6 bases and J by 5 bases, 8 bases remained unmatched. Germline CDR1 reads MNHEY; CDR2 reads SVGAGI. CDR3 region: CASSSLGQGNNEQFF. The CDR3 DNA reads TGTGCCAGCAGCTCATTGGGACAGGGCAACAATGAGCAGTTCTTC.

This clonotype was counted at least ten times. The chain couples TRBV20-1 to TRBJ1-5; D remains unclear. The V gene lost 3 bases and the J gene lost 2 bases, with 14 bases spanning the gap. CDR1 DFQATT and CDR2 SNEGSKA come from the germline V gene (reference sequence). The CDR3 totals 15 residues. The CDR3 DNA follows: TGCAGTGCTAGGTTGGGTGGAGGAGGCAATCAGCCCCAGCATTTT. Amino acids: CSARLGGGGNQPQHF.

This clonotype showed up many times. The genes are TRBV5-1 and TRBJ1-1, with D perhaps matching TRBD1 (6 bases). There are 13 residues in the CDR3. V lost 3 bases and J lost 5, with 11 bases in between. Germline values: CDR1 SGHRS, CDR2 YFSETQ. CDR3 sequence: CASSSGGPTEAFF. The CDR3 DNA is TGCGCCAGCAGCTCCGGGGGGCCAACTGAAGCTTTCTTT.

In this sample, this clonotype turned up many times. This CDR3 is CASSRTGSTEAFF. The DNA of the CDR3 is TGCGCCAGCAGCCGTACAGGGAGCACTGAAGCTTTCTTT. The chain uses TRBV4-1 and TRBJ1-1; D possibly corresponds to TRBD1 (6 bases). The V end was cut by 4 bases, the J end by 4 bases, with 10 bases between. This CDR3 has 13 amino acids. Germline V gene data show CDR1 as MGHRA and CDR2 as YSYEKL.

This clonotype showed up many times. J is TRBJ2-7 and V is TRBV7-9; TRBD2 matches at 12 bases. The V and J ends lost 5 bases and 2 bases, in that order; junction bases with no gene match: 10. This CDR3 spans 17 amino acids. Germline V lookup: CDR1 SEHNR, CDR2 FQNEAQ (reference sequence). This chain's CDR3 is CASSPPRTSGEPYEQYF. The CDR3 DNA reads TGTGCCAGCAGCCCCCCCAGGACTAGCGGGGAACCCTACGAGCAGTACTTC.

The sample holds many counts of this clonotype. The CDR3 sequence is CASSSAGVQPQHF. Here the CDR3 DNA reads TGTGCCAGCAGCTCAGCAGGGGTGCAGCCCCAGCATTTT. The rearrangement links TRBV7-8 to TRBJ1-5; D may be TRBD1 (6 bases). The CDR3 length is 13 residues. Trimming took 4 bases from V and 7 from J, leaving 11 bases between them. Germline CDR1 reads SGHVS; CDR2 reads FQNEAQ.

In its sample, this clonotype was seen many times. This sequence joins TRBV29-1 and TRBJ2-7; D possibly corresponds to TRBD2 (5 bases). The CDR3 contains 13 residues. The germline CDR1 and CDR2 sequences are SQVTM and ANQGSEA. The CDR3 DNA follows: TGCAGGGCTCAGTCCGGGAACCCCTACGAGCAGTACGTC. Protein sequence: CRAQSGNPYEQYV.

This clonotype has ten or more counts. The chain has TRBV7-2 and TRBJ1-3; D not resolved. Trimming removed 8 bases from V and 4 bases from J, with 12 bases in between. This CDR3 contains 13 residues. Germline assignment: CDR1 SGHTA and CDR2 FQGNSA. CDR3 in amino acids: CASRELGGNTIYF. DNA of the CDR3: TGTGCCAGCCGCGAGTTAGGCGGAAACACCATATATTTT.

This clonotype has a count of ten or more. The chain couples TRBV7-8 to TRBJ2-5; a weak D match, TRBD2 (5 bases). This CDR3 region has 14 residues. Looked up from germline, CDR1 is SGHVS and CDR2 is FQNEAQ. V lost 5 bases, J lost 2 bases, and 12 bases lay in between. The DNA of the CDR3 is TGTGCCAGCAGCCCCTCGGAGCGGCAAGAGACCCAGTACTTC. Amino acids: CASSPSERQETQYF.

This clonotype was seen many times. The CDR3 bases are TGTGCCACCAGCAGAAAGGGTGAGCGCCAGCCCCAGCATTTT. Encoded protein: CATSRKGERQPQHF. The gene calls are TRBV15 and TRBJ1-5; D is undetermined. The CDR3 length is 14 residues. Germline V gene data show CDR1 as LNHNV and CDR2 as YYDKDF (reference sequence). V shed 2 bases and J shed 7 bases, with 12 bases lying between them.

This clonotype was counted many times. The chain uses TRBV5-1 and TRBJ2-1, with TRBD2 matching over 10 bases. The trim removed 4 bases at V and 5 bases at J, leaving 6 bases unmatched. The germline V gene encodes CDR1 SGHRS and CDR2 YFSETQ. This CDR3 is 15 amino acids long. CDR3: CASSNKRGGDNEQFF. The CDR3 region has the DNA TGCGCCAGCAGCAATAAGCGGGGGGGGGACAATGAGCAGTTCTTC. Variable domain in full (rest from reference TRBV5-1 and TRBJ2-1): KAGVTQTPRYLIKTRGQQVTLSCSPISGHRSVSWYQQTPGQGLQFLFEYFSETQRNKGNFPGRFSGRQFSNSRSEMNVSTLELGDSALYLCASSNKRGGDNEQFFGPGTRLTVL.